The 26 T cell receptor beta chains below were found in one sample sequenced in a study of T cells in Graves' hyperthyroidism and ophthalmopathy. There were TCR beta CDR3 regions amplified from RNA transcripts. The HTBI primer set drove a first-round RT-PCR of the TCR CDR3. MiXCR, applied by TCRdb to the multiplex PCR reads, yields one record per CDR3 protein. The sample yields about 350,000 distinct CDR3 sequences, roughly 15% seen once. The sequenced sample was blood. The receptors originated from a woman aged 55-70 years with Graves' ophthalmopathy.

This clonotype was recorded at least ten times. V usage is TRBV27 and J usage is TRBJ2-7; D is unclear. CDR3 length: 14 residues. From germline, CDR1 is MNHEY and CDR2 SMNVEV (reference sequence). Between the trimmed V and J ends, which lost 6 bases and 3 bases, there was a span of 15 bases. CDR3 loop: CASSFSIEDYEQYF. CDR3 coding DNA: TGTGCCAGCAGCTTCTCCATAGAGGACTACGAGCAGTACTTC.

This clonotype showed up many times. This chain joins TRBV11-2 and TRBJ2-5; 10 positions match TRBD2. CDR1 SGHAT and CDR2 FQNNGV come from the germline V gene. V lost 5 bases, J lost 5 bases, and 8 bases stayed unmatched. This CDR3 is built from 15 residues. The CDR3 DNA follows: TGTGCCAGCAGCCGAGACGGGACTAGCGAGGAGACCCAGTACTTC. It translates to CASSRDGTSEETQYF.

This clonotype was seen ten or more times. One end of the junction varies from germline; a read error may be responsible. The chain couples TRBV28 to TRBJ2-5; possibly TRBD1 or TRBD2 for D (5 bases each). The CDR3 covers 15 residues. Germline V lookup: CDR1 MDHEN, CDR2 SYDVKM. The CDR3 loop is CASSLSRGAQETQYF. DNA of the CDR3: TGTGCCAGCAGCTTATCTAGGGGAGCCCAAGAGACCCAGTACTTC.

This clonotype was observed a handful of times. The J gene is TRBJ2-2, the V gene TRBV19; TRBD2 aligns across 8 bases. CDR3 length: 13 residues. The germline V gene encodes CDR1 LNHDA and CDR2 SQIVND (reference sequence). The CDR3 DNA follows: TGTGCATCGGGGGGGGGGCGTGTCGGGGAGCTGTTTTTT. Its translation is CASGGGRVGELFF.

This clonotype showed up just a few times. The chain has TRBV6-1 and TRBJ1-1, with D unclear. The CDR3 contains 14 residues. The germline V gene encodes CDR1 MNHNS and CDR2 SASEGT. The V end lost 8 bases, the J end lost 3 bases, and 16 bases lay between the germline ends. This CDR3 is CASRGPNKDTEAFF. The CDR3 DNA is TGTGCCAGCCGCGGCCCAAATAAGGACACTGAAGCTTTCTTT.

V is TRBV12-3 or TRBV12-4 and J is TRBJ1-3, with no clear D. The CDR3 length is 16 residues. V lost 4 bases to trimming and J lost 0 bases, with 13 bases between them. CDR3 protein: CASSSRVGSSGNTIYF. The CDR3 region has the DNA TGTGCCAGCAGTTCCCGGGTCGGGAGCTCTGGAAACACCATATATTTT.

This clonotype occurred many times. The J gene is TRBJ2-7, the V gene TRBV7-9, with 13 positions matching TRBD2. With V trimmed by 4 bases and J by 4 bases, 4 bases remained unmatched. Germline loops: CDR1 SEHNR, CDR2 FQNEAQ (reference sequence). The CDR3 consists of 15 residues. DNA for the CDR3: TGTGCCAGCAGCTCGACTAGCGGGAGGATTTACGAGCAGTACTTC. This gives the protein CASSSTSGRIYEQYF.

This clonotype was observed a few times. The chain carries TRBV20-1 and TRBJ2-3, with TRBD1 identical over 11 bases. CDR1 is DFQATT and CDR2 is SNEGSKA in the germline V gene (reference sequence). Unmatched junction bases numbered 9, after V lost 3 bases and J lost 7 bases. There are 15 residues in the CDR3. The CDR3 loop is CSASLRDRGVNTQYF. The CDR3 DNA is TGCAGTGCTAGTCTTCGGGACAGGGGGGTGAATACGCAGTATTTT.

This clonotype showed up many times. The V call is TRBV12-3 or TRBV12-4, the J call TRBJ2-5, with TRBD1 matching 7 bases. CDR3 length: 14 amino acids. V gave up 2 bases and J gave up 1 base; unmatched junction bases: 1. The CDR3 is CASSLRDSQETQYF. The CDR3 DNA is TGTGCCAGCAGTTTAAGGGACAGCCAAGAGACCCAGTACTTC.

This clonotype was seen at least ten times. The V call is TRBV29-1, the J call TRBJ1-1; 9 positions match TRBD1. Germline CDR1 reads SQVTM; CDR2 reads ANQGSEA. The V and J ends lost 7 bases and 1 base, in that order; junction bases with no gene match: 7. The CDR3 has 14 residues. As DNA, the CDR3 is TGCAGCGCAGGGACAGGGAGGGGGAACACTGAAGCTTTCTTT. Amino acids: CSAGTGRGNTEAFF.

This clonotype was seen more than once but under ten times. This chain joins TRBV19 and TRBJ2-7; 10 bases map to TRBD1. The CDR3 loop spans 13 amino acids. Per germline, CDR1 LNHDA and CDR2 SQIVND (reference sequence). J lost 5 bases, V lost 3 bases, and 1 base had no gene match. DNA for the CDR3: TGTGCCAGTAGTATGGACAGGGGGGACGAGCAGTACTTC. Protein: CASSMDRGDEQYF.

This chain joins TRBV5-1 and TRBJ2-2; D gene unclear. This CDR3 comprises 15 residues. V was pared by 0 bases and J by 0 bases, with 6 bases between. CDR1 SGHRS and CDR2 YFSETQ come from the germline V gene. The CDR3 sequence: CASSLGVANTGELFF. In nucleotides, the CDR3 is TGCGCCAGCAGCTTGGGTGTGGCGAACACCGGGGAGCTGTTTTTT. The complete variable domain, with remaining parts taken from reference TRBV5-1 and TRBJ2-2, reads KAGVTQTPRYLIKTRGQQVTLSCSPISGHRSVSWYQQTPGQGLQFLFEYFSETQRNKGNFPGRFSGRQFSNSRSEMNVSTLELGDSALYLCASSLGVANTGELFFGEGSRLTVL.

V gene TRBV7-6 combines with J gene TRBJ2-1; the match to TRBD2 covers 8 bases. The trim removed 2 bases at V and 9 bases at J, leaving 15 bases unmatched. The V gene's germline CDR1 is SGHVS and CDR2 FNYEAQ. CDR3 length: 17 amino acids. The CDR3 nucleotides read TGTGCCAGCAGCTTACTATCCGGAGGGGGACTAGGGTTTGAGCAGTTCTTC. Encoded protein: CASSLLSGGGLGFEQFF. The full variable domain, in which reference TRBV7-6 and TRBJ2-1 provide the parts outside the CDR3, is GAGVSQSPRYKVTKRGQDVALRCDPISGHVSLYWYRQALGQGPEFLTYFNYEAQQDKSGLPNDRFSAERPEGSISTLTIQRTEQRDSAMYRCASSLLSGGGLGFEQFFGPGTRLTVL.

The chain carries TRBV6-5 and TRBJ2-1, with 10 bases identical to TRBD2. V trimming: 3 bases; J trimming: 9 bases; junction bases outside the gene matches: 8. Germline lookup yields CDR1 MNHEY and CDR2 SVGAGI. The CDR3 has 15 amino acids. The CDR3 nucleotides are TGTGCCAGCAGTTATCGTCTAGCGGGAGAAACTGAGCAGTTCTTC. Residues: CASSYRLAGETEQFF.

In its sample, this clonotype was seen many times. The chain carries TRBV12-3 or TRBV12-4 and TRBJ1-2; TRBD1 matches 7 bases. The CDR3 has 14 amino acids. The J segment lost 6 bases and the V segment lost 4 bases, leaving 8 bases of the junction unmatched. CDR3: CASSSRGGANGYTF. DNA of the CDR3: TGTGCCAGCAGTTCCCGAGGGGGCGCAAATGGCTACACCTTC.

The table lists this clonotype with a few counts. This sequence joins TRBV10-3 and TRBJ1-5, with unresolved D. V was shortened by 0 bases and J by 2 bases, with 8 bases between the two germline ends. The CDR3 spans 15 residues. CDR1 is ENHRY and CDR2 is SYGVKD in the germline V gene. The CDR3 sequence is CAISESGKGNQPQHF. The CDR3 DNA is TGTGCCATCAGTGAGTCAGGTAAAGGCAATCAGCCCCAGCATTTT.

V usage is TRBV7-9 and J usage is TRBJ2-5, with 8 bases identical to TRBD1. CDR3 length: 15 amino acids. Trimming cost V 1 base and J 2 bases; bases outside gene matches: 3. Looked up from germline, CDR1 is SEHNR and CDR2 is FQNEAQ (reference sequence). Here the CDR3 DNA reads TGTGCCAGCAGCTTAGGGCGGGACAGGCAAGAGACCCAGTACTTC. Translating it yields CASSLGRDRQETQYF. Full variable domain (remainder filled in from reference TRBV7-9 and TRBJ2-5): DTGVSQNPRHKITKRGQNVTFRCDPISEHNRLYWYRQTLGQGPEFLTYFQNEAQLEKSRLLSDRFSAERPKGSFSTLEIQRTEQGDSAMYLCASSLGRDRQETQYFGPGTRLLVL.

The rearrangement uses TRBV13 and TRBJ1-1; D might be TRBD1 (5 bases). The CDR3 contains 13 residues. Trimming removed 5 bases from V and 1 base from J, with 8 bases in between. Germline loops: CDR1 PRHDT, CDR2 FYEKMQ (reference sequence). CDR3 nucleotides: TGTGCCAGCAGCCATACAGGGAACACTGAAGCTTTCTTT. Translating gives CASSHTGNTEAFF.

This clonotype appeared a few times. CDR3 sequence: CARGPRNEKLFF. CDR3 sequence (DNA): TGCGCCAGAGGCCCTCGGAACGAAAAACTGTTTTTT. The chain joins TRBV10-1 to TRBJ1-4; no clear D gene. The CDR3 has 12 amino acids. Trimming removed 9 bases from V and 8 bases from J, with 13 bases in between. Looked up from germline, CDR1 is WNHNN and CDR2 is SYGVQD (reference sequence).

This clonotype was found a few times. This chain connects TRBV20-1 to TRBJ1-5; D is possibly TRBD1 (6 bases). Deletions cut 6 bases from V and 6 bases from J, with 15 bases between. The CDR3 consists of 13 residues. The germline gives CDR1 DFQATT, CDR2 SNEGSKA (reference sequence). As DNA, the CDR3 is TGCAGTGCCAACAGGGATCTGGGTCAGCCCCAGCATTTT. It encodes CSANRDLGQPQHF.

The chain carries TRBV19 and TRBJ2-7; TRBD1 is a possible D gene (5 bases). CDR3 length: 13 residues. The V and J ends lost 2 bases and 5 bases respectively, with 10 bases between them. Germline lookup yields CDR1 LNHDA and CDR2 SQIVND (reference sequence). DNA of the CDR3: TGTGCCAGTAGTATACAGGGAACCCACGAGCAGTACTTC. Translated, it gives CASSIQGTHEQYF.

The chain combines TRBV11-2 with TRBJ2-7; 12 bases align to TRBD1. CDR3 size: 17 residues. In germline, CDR1 is SGHAT, CDR2 FQNNGV. The ends lost 1 base at V and 2 bases at J; junction bases unmatched: 6. The CDR3 loop reads CASSLVGTGGRAYEQYF. CDR3 DNA sequence: TGTGCCAGCAGCTTAGTCGGGACAGGGGGCCGAGCCTACGAGCAGTACTTC.

In this sample, this clonotype turned up a few times. V gene TRBV2 combines with J gene TRBJ1-5, with TRBD1 matching 11 bases. Trimming took 1 base from V and 2 from J; bases not matched to a gene: 1. There are 16 residues in the CDR3. Per the germline V gene, CDR1 is SNHLY and CDR2 is FYNNEI. CDR3 bases: TGTGCCAGCAGTGAAGGGACAGGGGGCGGCAATCAGCCCCAGCATTTT. Its translation: CASSEGTGGGNQPQHF.

This clonotype has ten or more counts. This chain joins TRBV6-5 and TRBJ2-7, with 8 nucleotides matching TRBD1. This CDR3 has 16 residues. Germline CDR1 and CDR2: MNHEY and SVGAGI. Losses at the gene ends were 2 bases for V and 6 bases for J; bases not matched to a gene: 12. The CDR3 bases are TGTGCCAGCAGTTACCGCCGGACAGGGAGGCTCCTCGAGCAGTACTTC. Translated: CASSYRRTGRLLEQYF.

This clonotype was picked up many times. J is TRBJ1-5 and V is TRBV28; a weak D match, TRBD1 (6 bases). CDR3 length equals 13 residues. In germline, CDR1 is MDHEN, CDR2 SYDVKM. Trimming took off 6 bases at V and 6 bases at J, with 12 bases between the two ends. The CDR3 DNA follows: TGTGCCAGCAGCCCAGGGGCTTCTCAGCCCCAGCATTTT. Amino acid sequence: CASSPGASQPQHF. Together with reference TRBV28 and TRBJ1-5, the CDR3 gives the full variable domain: DVKVTQSSRYLVKRTGEKVFLECVQDMDHENMFWYRQDPGLGLRLIYFSYDVKMKEKGDIPEGYSVSREKKERFSLILESASTNQTSMYLCASSPGASQPQHFGDGTRLSIL.

In DNA form, the CDR3 reads TGCAGTGCTAGAGAGCCGGGCGCCGGGGCCAACGTCCTGACTTTC. This gives the protein CSAREPGAGANVLTF. The chain has TRBV20-1 and TRBJ2-6; D not certain. The V gene's germline CDR1 is DFQATT and CDR2 SNEGSKA (reference sequence). Trimming stripped 0 bases from V and 4 bases from J, with 10 bases between. The CDR3 sequence is 15 residues long.